This TCR beta chain was profiled in a study of cytomegalovirus exposure and HLA in healthy donors. Study-wide points: Using the classifier, cytomegalovirus status was reportedly diagnosed with high specificity and sensitivity. It was confirmed in vitro that a few of the CMV-associated chains were specific for CMV antigens. In a later analysis, HLA-associated TCR beta chains were more clonally expanded than equally common others. It was 150 to 200 TCR beta chains that were listed as cytomegalovirus-associated.

Concerning this clone: Antigen specificity is unknown.

Per germline, CDR1 LNHDA and CDR2 SQIVND (reference sequence). The CDR3 is 19 amino acids. Trimming removed 0 bases from V and 6 bases from J, with 24 bases in between. Primers: 60 Vbeta forward and 13 Jbeta reverse. The table came from immunoSEQ multiplex PCR; TCRdb's copy has only in-frame clones and leaves some out. This table holds 83,000 or so clones, around 76% found once. The sequence derives from a man younger than 45 in good health and CMV-seropositive. The sample consisted of PBMCs. The chain recombines TRBV19 with TRBJ2-1; D is perhaps TRBD2 (6 bases). CDR3 protein: CASSIDGMGGRVFGNEQFF. DNA for the CDR3: TGTGCCAGTAGTATAGATGGTATGGGAGGCAGGGTATTCGGCAATGAGCAGTTCTTC.